These 32 T cell receptor beta chains originate from one sample sequenced in a study of T cell responses to AZD1222 COVID-19 vaccine (dated by TCRdb to about 2021). What this sample's time point label stands for: about 28 days (+/-7) after the second vaccine dose. The method behind the library was the immunoSEQ multiplex PCR assay. As stored in TCRdb, this immuneACCESS dataset retains in-frame rearrangements with V and J assigned. A fraction of the clones does not appear; measured against another copy, unresolved V genes explain less than half of the discrepancy, and the remainder lacks a known reason. This sample comprises about 150,000 clones, approximately 89% of them detected only once. The ten biggest clones cover 1.5% to 2% of the sample. This material consisted of peripheral blood, taken 28 days after the second AZD1222 dose. These receptors were taken from an adult who received the AZD1222 COVID-19 vaccine.

The V and J genes are TRBV5-1 and TRBJ2-7; TRBD2 is a possible D gene (6 bases). V was shortened by 0 bases and J by 4 bases, with 14 bases between the two germline ends. This CDR3 contains 15 residues. Per the germline V gene, CDR1 is SGHRS and CDR2 is YFSETQ. In DNA, the CDR3 is TGCGCCAGCAGCTTGGGAGCCCCGGAGGGTTACGAGCAGTACTTC. It codes for CASSLGAPEGYEQYF.

This chain links TRBV2 with TRBJ2-1; D remains unclear. The CDR3 sequence is 12 residues long. V gave up 6 bases and J gave up 6 bases, with 9 bases separating them. CDR1 and CDR2 from the germline V gene are SNHLY and FYNNEI. The DNA for the CDR3 is TGTGCCAGCAGGCGAGTGATCAATGAGCAGTTCTTC. This translates into CASRRVINEQFF.

The chain carries TRBV7-2 and TRBJ1-4; D is unresolved. The ends were cut back, 5 bases at V and 0 bases at J, with 4 bases in the middle. The CDR3 spans 13 residues. Germline values: CDR1 SGHTA, CDR2 FQGNSA. CDR3 sequence reads: CASSRSTNEKLFF. CDR3 nucleotides: TGTGCCAGCAGCCGTTCAACTAATGAAAAACTGTTTTTT.

The chain couples TRBV27 to TRBJ2-7; TRBD1 matches 7 bases. The CDR3 sequence is 16 residues long. In germline, CDR1 is MNHEY, CDR2 SMNVEV (reference sequence). Trimming took 5 bases from V and 0 from J; bases not matched to a gene: 10. Written as DNA, the CDR3 is TGTGCCAGCAGTGCCTACATCGGGACAGCCTCCTACGAGCAGTACTTC. Its protein is CASSAYIGTASYEQYF.

The chain joins TRBV6-2 or TRBV6-3 to TRBJ2-7; tentative D call: TRBD2 (6 bases). The ends were cut back, 5 bases at V and 5 bases at J, with 19 bases in the middle. Germline-derived CDR1 and CDR2 are MNHEY and SVGEGT. CDR3 length: 15 amino acids. The DNA of the CDR3 is TGTGCCAGCAGTCACCCTGGGGGGAGTCGCCACGAGCAGTACTTC. Its translation is CASSHPGGSRHEQYF.

The gene calls are TRBV7-9 and TRBJ1-5; 10 bases are shared with TRBD1. The J segment lost 6 bases and the V segment lost 1 base, leaving 9 bases of the junction unmatched. The CDR3 covers 17 residues. Germline V lookup: CDR1 SEHNR, CDR2 FQNEAQ (reference sequence). In DNA, the CDR3 is TGTGCCAGCAGCTTAGAGTCGGGACAGGGGAGACGTCAGCCCCAGCATTTT. Translated: CASSLESGQGRRQPQHF.

The rearrangement uses TRBV6-5 and TRBJ2-1; D uncertain. The CDR3 consists of 13 residues. Germline V gene lookup returns CDR1 MNHEY and CDR2 SVGAGI. Trimming pared 2 bases from V and 10 bases from J, leaving 12 bases between. Here the CDR3 DNA reads TGTGCCAGCAGTTACGGGATGGGAATCGAGCAGTTCTTC. Translation: CASSYGMGIEQFF.

The V call is TRBV10-3, the J call TRBJ2-7; 14 bases line up with TRBD2. CDR3 length equals 17 residues. Germline values: CDR1 ENHRY, CDR2 SYGVKD. V lost 6 bases, J lost 2 bases, and 9 bases stayed unmatched. CDR3 in DNA: TGTGCCATCAGCACCGGGACTAGCGGGAGAAATGCCTACGAGCAGTACTTC. This sequence encodes CAISTGTSGRNAYEQYF.

The gene calls are TRBV9 and TRBJ1-3, with D unresolved. CDR1 is SGDLS and CDR2 is YYNGEE in the germline V gene. Trimming stripped 2 bases from V and 1 base from J, with 13 bases between. The length of the CDR3 is 16 residues. CDR3 DNA: TGTGCCAGCAGCGTGTTGCCGGAGACTTCTGGAAACACCATATATTTT. Its translation is CASSVLPETSGNTIYF. Looking up the rest from reference TRBV9 and TRBJ1-3 gives the full variable domain: DSGVTQTPKHLITATGQRVTLRCSPRSGDLSVYWYQQSLDQGLQFLIQYYNGEERAKGNILERFSAQQFPDLHSELNLSSLELGDSALYFCASSVLPETSGNTIYFGEGSWLTVV.

In regard to this clone: Other DNA sequences of this sample code for an identical CDR3. The chain has TRBV2 and TRBJ1-5; D is uncertain. The CDR3 has 13 residues. V lost 5 bases, J lost 0 bases, and 5 bases lay in between. In germline, CDR1 is SNHLY, CDR2 FYNNEI. CDR3 residues: CASSRDSNQPQHF. CDR3 sequence (DNA): TGTGCCAGCAGTAGAGATAGCAATCAGCCCCAGCATTTT.

The rearrangement uses TRBV28 and TRBJ2-7; 7 bases line up with TRBD1. The germline V gene encodes CDR1 MDHEN and CDR2 SYDVKM. The CDR3 loop spans 14 amino acids. The V segment lost 5 bases and the J segment 3 bases; nucleotides outside the gene matches: 7. CDR3: CASSPGDRYYEQYF. In DNA, the CDR3 is TGTGCCAGCAGTCCAGGGGACAGATACTACGAGCAGTACTTC.

The rearrangement joins TRBV3-1 (or the pseudogene TRBV3-2) to TRBJ2-5; unclear D gene. Germline V gene data show CDR1 as LGHDT and CDR2 as YNNKEL (reference sequence). V was pared by 4 bases and J by 5 bases, with 11 bases between. This CDR3 spans 13 amino acids. CDR3 in DNA: TGTGCCAGCAGCCCAAAGCCGGGCGAGACCCAGTACTTC. It encodes CASSPKPGETQYF.

The chain uses TRBV7-2 and TRBJ2-6; no clear D gene. CDR1 and CDR2 from the germline V gene are SGHTA and FQGNSA. The CDR3 extends over 14 amino acids. Trimming removed 7 bases from V and 6 bases from J, with 13 bases in between. In DNA, the CDR3 is TGTGCCAGCACCCTGTGGGGTTCGGCCAACGTCCTGACTTTC. Protein: CASTLWGSANVLTF.

The chain links TRBV7-6 to TRBJ1-5, with 7 bases matching TRBD1. The CDR3 is made up of 16 amino acids. V was clipped by 1 base and J by 5 bases; unmatched bases: 8. CDR1 is SGHVS, CDR2 FNYEAQ, per germline. CDR3 amino acids: CASSLVVEGAYQPQHF. In nucleotides, the CDR3 is TGTGCCAGCAGCTTAGTGGTGGAGGGGGCCTATCAGCCCCAGCATTTT.

V usage is TRBV4-2 and J usage is TRBJ2-3; the match to TRBD2 covers 9 bases. V trimming: 1 base; J trimming: 4 bases; junction bases outside the gene matches: 6. Germline CDR1 is LGHNA and CDR2 is YNFKEQ. The CDR3 contains 16 residues. As DNA, the CDR3 is TGTGCCAGCAGCCAAGGGACTAGCGACAGTGCAGATACGCAGTATTTT. Translated: CASSQGTSDSADTQYF.

The chain is built from TRBV7-9 and TRBJ1-1; TRBD1 matches at 7 bases. CDR1 is SEHNR, CDR2 FQNEAQ, per germline (reference sequence). Trimming removed 5 bases from V and 4 bases from J; junction bases left unmatched: 7. This CDR3 is 14 amino acids long. CDR3 in amino acids: CASSARTGFTEAFF. Here the CDR3 DNA reads TGTGCCAGCAGCGCCAGGACAGGTTTCACTGAAGCTTTCTTT. Supplemented by reference TRBV7-9 and TRBJ1-1, the full variable domain reads DTGVSQNPRHKITKRGQNVTFRCDPISEHNRLYWYRQTLGQGPEFLTYFQNEAQLEKSRLLSDRFSAERPKGSFSTLEIQRTEQGDSAMYLCASSARTGFTEAFFGQGTRLTVV.

The rearrangement links TRBV7-6 to TRBJ2-5; no definite D call. CDR1 is SGHVS and CDR2 is FNYEAQ in the germline V gene. Trimming removed 1 base from V and 5 bases from J, with 14 bases in between. The CDR3 contains 15 residues. CDR3 residues: CASSLEPSVGETQYF. In DNA form, the CDR3 reads TGTGCCAGCAGCTTAGAGCCCAGCGTGGGGGAGACCCAGTACTTC.

The rearrangement uses TRBV18 and TRBJ2-1, with D perhaps TRBD1 (5 bases). Germline CDR1 is KGHSH and CDR2 is LQKENI. This CDR3 comprises 16 residues. The V end was cut by 0 bases, the J end by 1 base, with 10 bases between. For the CDR3, the DNA is TGTGCCAGCTCACCACCCAGGACACGATCCTACAATGAGCAGTTCTTC. It is translated as CASSPPRTRSYNEQFF.

The chain combines TRBV10-3 with TRBJ2-3, with D tentatively TRBD1 (6 bases). Trimming left V 7 bases short and J 1 base short, with 9 bases between. Germline CDR1 ENHRY, CDR2 SYGVKD. The CDR3 covers 13 residues. Here the CDR3 reads CAIKPGGTDTQYF. The CDR3, as DNA: TGTGCCATCAAACCAGGGGGCACAGATACGCAGTATTTT.

Points on this clone: Because it lacks the conserved phenylalanine or tryptophan at the end, this CDR3 is likely a read error. The DNA is left out, because the CDR3 cannot be placed on it with certainty; the CDR3 is given as TCRdb lists it. The chain joins TRBV6-4 to TRBJ2-4. The CDR3 spans 8 amino acids, including both terminal residues. Germline CDR1 reads MRHNA; CDR2 reads SNTAGT. The CDR3: CASTVCCP.

The V gene is TRBV4-1, the J gene TRBJ2-7; D possibly corresponds to TRBD1 (6 bases). The CDR3 spans 14 residues. Trimming took 2 bases from V and 2 from J, leaving 10 bases between them. Germline V gene lookup returns CDR1 MGHRA and CDR2 YSYEKL. CDR3 coding DNA: TGCGCCAGCAGCCAATCGACAGGAGCCTACGAGCAGTACTTC. Amino acids: CASSQSTGAYEQYF.

This clone turned up a few times. Here the CDR3 DNA reads TGTGCCAGTTCCCCGGATCGGGGGACCTATGGCTACACCTTC. It codes for CASSPDRGTYGYTF. V and J are TRBV5-6 and TRBJ1-2; possibly TRBD1 for D (5 bases). The CDR3 runs 14 residues. The germline V gene encodes CDR1 SGHDT and CDR2 YYEEEE. Trimming removed 8 bases from V and 4 bases from J, with 18 bases in between. Based on the CDR3 plus reference TRBV5-6 and TRBJ1-2, the full variable domain is DAGVTQSPTHLIKTRGQQVTLRCSPKSGHDTVSWYQQALGQGPQFIFQYYEEEERQRGNFPDRFSGHQFPNYSSELNVNALLLGDSALYLCASSPDRGTYGYTFGSGTRLTVV.

The chain is built from TRBV18 and TRBJ2-5; unclear D gene. Trimming removed 6 bases at V and 2 bases at J, with 10 bases between. The CDR3 totals 13 residues. From germline, CDR1 is KGHSH and CDR2 LQKENI. The chain's CDR3 is CASSQTTQETQYF. As DNA, the CDR3 is TGTGCCAGCTCCCAAACTACACAAGAGACCCAGTACTTC.

This sequence joins TRBV27 and TRBJ1-5, with a possible D match to TRBD1 (6 bases). In germline, CDR1 is MNHEY, CDR2 SMNVEV (reference sequence). The CDR3 is 15 amino acids. V lost 5 bases and J lost 5, with 16 bases in between. CDR3: CASSSIQGGDQPQHF. In nucleotides, the CDR3 is TGTGCCAGCAGTAGCATACAGGGAGGTGATCAGCCCCAGCATTTT.

This rearrangement joins TRBV2 to TRBJ1-6; the D is unclear. V was shortened by 2 bases and J by 6 bases, with 14 bases between the two germline ends. The CDR3 runs 16 residues. Germline V gives CDR1 SNHLY, CDR2 FYNNEI. As DNA, the CDR3 is TGTGCCAGCAGTGAACTCTCACTAGTGGGTAATTCACCCCTCCACTTT. Its protein product is CASSELSLVGNSPLHF. Using reference TRBV2 and TRBJ1-6 for the parts outside the CDR3, the full variable domain is EPEVTQTPSHQVTQMGQEVILRCVPISNHLYFYWYRQILGQKVEFLVSFYNNEISEKSEIFDDQFSVERPDGSNFTLKIRSTKLEDSAMYFCASSELSLVGNSPLHFGNGTRLTVT.

The CDR3 spells CAAGTGELFF. The CDR3 DNA is TGTGCCGCCGGGACCGGGGAGCTGTTTTTT. This rearrangement joins TRBV7-6 to TRBJ2-2, with unresolved D. Germline V gives CDR1 SGHVS, CDR2 FNYEAQ. V lost 11 bases, J lost 5 bases, and 6 bases lay in between. The CDR3 consists of 10 residues. Using reference TRBV7-6 and TRBJ2-2 for the parts outside the CDR3, the full variable domain is GAGVSQSPRYKVTKRGQDVALRCDPISGHVSLYWYRQALGQGPEFLTYFNYEAQQDKSGLPNDRFSAERPEGSISTLTIQRTEQRDSAMYRCAAGTGELFFGEGSRLTVL.

The CDR3 loop is CASSQTADSGNTIYF. The DNA for the CDR3 is TGTGCCAGCAGCCAGACAGCGGACTCTGGAAACACCATATATTTT. The chain combines TRBV4-2 with TRBJ1-3, with D possibly matching TRBD1 (5 bases). Germline V gene sequence: CDR1 LGHNA, CDR2 YNFKEQ. V gave up 3 bases and J gave up 0 bases, with 9 bases separating them. The CDR3 is made up of 15 amino acids.

The chain employs TRBV20-1 and TRBJ2-7; D tentatively fits TRBD1 or TRBD2 (5 bases each). Germline CDR1 reads DFQATT; CDR2 reads SNEGSKA (reference sequence). CDR3 length equals 11 residues. The V gene lost 5 bases and the J gene lost 7 bases, with 12 bases spanning the gap. The CDR3 loop reads CSAGGFREQYF. In DNA, the CDR3 is TGCAGTGCTGGGGGATTTAGGGAGCAGTACTTC.

V usage is TRBV28 and J usage is TRBJ1-1; TRBD1 matches 9 bases. V trimming: 1 base; J trimming: 3 bases; junction bases outside the gene matches: 3. Germline V gene sequence: CDR1 MDHEN, CDR2 SYDVKM. There are 15 residues in the CDR3. The CDR3 spells CASSLSGTGYTEAFF. The CDR3 DNA reads as TGTGCCAGCAGTTTATCCGGGACAGGGTACACTGAAGCTTTCTTT.

The V call is TRBV15, the J call TRBJ2-5, with D uncertain. The CDR3 is 13 residues long. V lost 1 base and J 3 bases, leaving 6 bases between the germline ends. The germline CDR1 and CDR2 sequences are LNHNV and YYDKDF (reference sequence). The CDR3 sequence: CATSRGEKETQYF. CDR3 DNA sequence: TGTGCCACCAGCAGAGGCGAGAAAGAGACCCAGTACTTC. The complete variable domain, with remaining parts taken from reference TRBV15 and TRBJ2-5, reads DAMVIQNPRYQVTQFGKPVTLSCSQTLNHNVMYWYQQKSSQAPKLLFHYYDKDFNNEADTPDNFQSRRPNTSFCFLDIRSPGLGDTAMYLCATSRGEKETQYFGPGTRLLVL.

V usage is TRBV4-2 and J usage is TRBJ1-5; D unclear. The germline V gene has CDR1 LGHNA and CDR2 YNFKEQ. V lost 1 base and J lost 6, with 13 bases in between. This CDR3 has 15 amino acids. CDR3 bases: TGTGCCAGCAGCCAAGGGCTCGGGTCGGGTCAGCCCCAGCATTTT. Residues: CASSQGLGSGQPQHF.

This chain joins TRBV6-6 and TRBJ1-6, with D hard to call. V dropped 8 bases and J dropped 9 bases, with 14 bases sitting between them. The CDR3 runs to 13 residues. Germline CDR1 reads MNHNY; CDR2 reads SVGAGI (reference sequence). CDR3 in DNA: TGTGCCAGCGGGCGGACTACCGGTTCACCCCTCCACTTT. Translating it yields CASGRTTGSPLHF.